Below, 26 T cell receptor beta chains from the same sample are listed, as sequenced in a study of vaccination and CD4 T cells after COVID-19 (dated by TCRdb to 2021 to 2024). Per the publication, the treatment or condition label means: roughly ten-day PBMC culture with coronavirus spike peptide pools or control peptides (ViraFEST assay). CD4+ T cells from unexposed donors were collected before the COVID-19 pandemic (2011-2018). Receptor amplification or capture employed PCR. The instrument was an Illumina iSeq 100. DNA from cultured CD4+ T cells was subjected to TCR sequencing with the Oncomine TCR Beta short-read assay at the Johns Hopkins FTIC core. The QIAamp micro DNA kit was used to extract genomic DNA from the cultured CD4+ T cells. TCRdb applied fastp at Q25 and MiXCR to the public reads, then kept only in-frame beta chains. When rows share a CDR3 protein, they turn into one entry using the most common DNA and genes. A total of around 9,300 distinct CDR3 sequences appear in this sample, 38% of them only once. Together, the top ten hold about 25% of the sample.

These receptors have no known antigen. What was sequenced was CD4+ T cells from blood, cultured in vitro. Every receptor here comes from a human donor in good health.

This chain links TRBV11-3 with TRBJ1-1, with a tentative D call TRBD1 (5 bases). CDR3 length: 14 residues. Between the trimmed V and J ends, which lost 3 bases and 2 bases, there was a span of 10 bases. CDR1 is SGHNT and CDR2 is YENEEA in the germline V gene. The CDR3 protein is CASSFSGTNTEAFF. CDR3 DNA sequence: TGTGCCAGCAGCTTTTCCGGGACCAACACTGAAGCTTTCTTT.

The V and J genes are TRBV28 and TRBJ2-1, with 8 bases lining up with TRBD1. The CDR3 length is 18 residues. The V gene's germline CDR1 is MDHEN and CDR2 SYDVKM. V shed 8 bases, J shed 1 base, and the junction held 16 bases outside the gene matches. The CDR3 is CASSLRAGDRQSYNEQFF. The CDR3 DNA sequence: TGTGCCAGCTCCCTAAGGGCTGGGGACAGGCAATCCTACAATGAGCAGTTCTTC.

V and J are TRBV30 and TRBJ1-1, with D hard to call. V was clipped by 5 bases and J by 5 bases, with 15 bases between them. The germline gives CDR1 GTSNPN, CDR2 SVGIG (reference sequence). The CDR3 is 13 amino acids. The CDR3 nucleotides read TGTGCCTGGGCCTTGGTGGTAGGAACTGAAGCTTTCTTT. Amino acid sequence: CAWALVVGTEAFF.

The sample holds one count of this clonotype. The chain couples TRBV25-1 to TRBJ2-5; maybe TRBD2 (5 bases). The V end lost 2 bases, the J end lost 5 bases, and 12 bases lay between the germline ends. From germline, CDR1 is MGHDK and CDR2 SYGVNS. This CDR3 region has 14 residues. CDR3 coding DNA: TGTGCCAGCAGTGAAGAGGGCAGGTCGGAGACCCAGTACTTC. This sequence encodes CASSEEGRSETQYF.

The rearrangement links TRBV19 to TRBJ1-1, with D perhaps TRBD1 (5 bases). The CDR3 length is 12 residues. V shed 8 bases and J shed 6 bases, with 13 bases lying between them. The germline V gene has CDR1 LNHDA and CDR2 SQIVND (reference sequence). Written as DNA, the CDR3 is TGTGCCAGTTGGGGCAACACCCCTGAAGCTTTCTTT. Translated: CASWGNTPEAFF. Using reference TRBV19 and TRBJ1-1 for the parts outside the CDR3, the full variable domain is DGGITQSPKYLFRKEGQNVTLSCEQNLNHDAMYWYRQDPGQGLRLIYYSQIVNDFQKGDIAEGYSVSREKKESFPLTVTSAQKNPTAFYLCASWGNTPEAFFGQGTRLTVV.

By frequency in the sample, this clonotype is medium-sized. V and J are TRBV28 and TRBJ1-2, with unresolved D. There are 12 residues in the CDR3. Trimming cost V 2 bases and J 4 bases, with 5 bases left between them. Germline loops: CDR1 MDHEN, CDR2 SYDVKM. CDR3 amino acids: CASSLRLYGYTF. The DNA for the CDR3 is TGTGCCAGCAGTTTACGTCTCTATGGCTACACCTTC.

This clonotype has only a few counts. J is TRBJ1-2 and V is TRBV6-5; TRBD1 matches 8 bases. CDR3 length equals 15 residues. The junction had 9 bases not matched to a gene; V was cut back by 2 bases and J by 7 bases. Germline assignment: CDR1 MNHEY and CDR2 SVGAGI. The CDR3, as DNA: TGTGCCAGCAGTTACAGCGGGCAGGGGGCTGGTGGCTACACCTTC. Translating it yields CASSYSGQGAGGYTF.

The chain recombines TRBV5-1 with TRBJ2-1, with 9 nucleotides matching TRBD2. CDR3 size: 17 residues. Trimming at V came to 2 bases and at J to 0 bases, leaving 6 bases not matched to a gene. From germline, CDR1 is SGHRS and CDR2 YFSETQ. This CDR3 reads CASSFLTSGSSYNEQFF. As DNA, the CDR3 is TGCGCCAGCAGCTTCCTGACTAGCGGTAGCTCCTACAATGAGCAGTTCTTC.

CDR3 sequence: CASSYARDIVGEQYF. The CDR3 region has the DNA TGTGCCAGCAGTTACGCCCGGGACATAGTCGGCGAGCAGTACTTC. The chain uses TRBV6-2 or TRBV6-3 and TRBJ2-7, with D possibly TRBD1 on 6 matching bases. Germline V gives CDR1 MNHEY, CDR2 SVGEGT. With 2 bases removed from V and 6 bases from J, the gap between germline ends came to 17 bases. The length of the CDR3 is 15 residues.

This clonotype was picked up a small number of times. For the CDR3, the DNA is TGTGCCAGCAGCTGGGCAGCTTCCTACGAGCAGTACTTC. It translates to CASSWAASYEQYF. The rearrangement uses TRBV7-9 and TRBJ2-7, with D uncertain. The germline V and J ends were trimmed by 4 bases and 1 base, with 8 bases remaining between them. The CDR3 totals 13 residues. Germline V gives CDR1 SEHNR, CDR2 FQNEAQ (reference sequence).

The CDR3 sequence is CASTSPGNQPQHF. CDR3 DNA sequence: TGTGCCAGTACGTCTCCGGGCAATCAGCCCCAGCATTTT. V is TRBV28 and J is TRBJ1-5; no reliable D call. The CDR3 loop spans 13 amino acids. Deletions cut 9 bases from V and 2 bases from J, with 11 bases between. Per germline, CDR1 MDHEN and CDR2 SYDVKM.

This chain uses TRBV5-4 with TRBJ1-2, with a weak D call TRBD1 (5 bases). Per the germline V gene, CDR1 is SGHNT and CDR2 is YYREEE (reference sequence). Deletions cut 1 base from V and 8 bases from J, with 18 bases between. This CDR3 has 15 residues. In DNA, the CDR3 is TGTGCCAGCAGCTTGTTCGGTATCGAGGGGTCAGGCTACACCTTC. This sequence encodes CASSLFGIEGSGYTF.

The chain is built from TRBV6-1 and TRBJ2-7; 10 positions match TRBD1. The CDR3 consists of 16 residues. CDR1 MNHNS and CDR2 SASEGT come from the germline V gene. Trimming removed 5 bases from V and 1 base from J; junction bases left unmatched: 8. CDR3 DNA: TGTGCCAGCAGTACCGGGGACAGGGGTCCTTCCTACGAGCAGTACTTC. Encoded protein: CASSTGDRGPSYEQYF.

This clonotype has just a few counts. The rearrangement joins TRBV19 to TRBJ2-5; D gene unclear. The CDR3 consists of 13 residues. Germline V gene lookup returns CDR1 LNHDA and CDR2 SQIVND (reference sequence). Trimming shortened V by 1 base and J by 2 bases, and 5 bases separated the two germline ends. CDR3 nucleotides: TGTGCCAGTAGTATAGGGTGGCAAGAGACCCAGTACTTC. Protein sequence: CASSIGWQETQYF. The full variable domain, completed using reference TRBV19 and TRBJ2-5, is DGGITQSPKYLFRKEGQNVTLSCEQNLNHDAMYWYRQDPGQGLRLIYYSQIVNDFQKGDIAEGYSVSREKKESFPLTVTSAQKNPTAFYLCASSIGWQETQYFGPGTRLLVL.

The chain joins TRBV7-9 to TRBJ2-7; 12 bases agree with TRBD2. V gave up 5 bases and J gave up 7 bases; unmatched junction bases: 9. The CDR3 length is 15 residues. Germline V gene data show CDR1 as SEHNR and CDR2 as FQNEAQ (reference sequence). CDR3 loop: CASSKGLAGPLEQYF. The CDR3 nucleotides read TGTGCCAGCAGCAAAGGACTAGCGGGGCCCTTGGAGCAGTACTTC.

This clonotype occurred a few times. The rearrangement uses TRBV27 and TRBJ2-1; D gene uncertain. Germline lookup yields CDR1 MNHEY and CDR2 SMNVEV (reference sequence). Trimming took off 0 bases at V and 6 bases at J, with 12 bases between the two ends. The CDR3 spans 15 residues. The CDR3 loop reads CASSLSGWLSNEQFF. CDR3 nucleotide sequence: TGTGCCAGCAGTTTATCGGGGTGGTTATCCAATGAGCAGTTCTTC.

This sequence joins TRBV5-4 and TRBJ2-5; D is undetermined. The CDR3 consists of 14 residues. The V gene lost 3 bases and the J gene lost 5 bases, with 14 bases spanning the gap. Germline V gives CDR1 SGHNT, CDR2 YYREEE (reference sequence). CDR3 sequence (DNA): TGTGCCAGCAGCTATCCTTCGGGTACGGAGACCCAGTACTTC. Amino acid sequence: CASSYPSGTETQYF.

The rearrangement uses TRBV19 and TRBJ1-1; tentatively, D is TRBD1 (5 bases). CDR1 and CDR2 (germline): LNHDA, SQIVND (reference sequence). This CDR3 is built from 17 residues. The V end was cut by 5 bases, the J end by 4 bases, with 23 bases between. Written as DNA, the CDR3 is TGTGCCAGTAGTCAGTACGGGGGGAGCAGGGTTTTCACTGAAGCTTTCTTT. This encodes CASSQYGGSRVFTEAFF.

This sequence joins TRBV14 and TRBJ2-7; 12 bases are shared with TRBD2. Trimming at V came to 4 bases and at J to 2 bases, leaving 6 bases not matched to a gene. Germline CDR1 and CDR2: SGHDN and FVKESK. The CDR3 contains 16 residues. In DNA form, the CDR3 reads TGTGCCAGCAGCCTAGGACTAGCGGGACCAGCCTACGAGCAGTACTTC. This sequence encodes CASSLGLAGPAYEQYF.

The CDR3 nucleotides read TGCAGTGCTACTAGCGGATACCCCTACGAGCAGTACTTC. Amino acids: CSATSGYPYEQYF. The rearrangement links TRBV20-1 to TRBJ2-7; 7 bases agree with TRBD2. The CDR3 covers 13 residues. From germline, CDR1 is DFQATT and CDR2 SNEGSKA (reference sequence). V lost 4 bases, J lost 2 bases, and 5 bases stayed unmatched.

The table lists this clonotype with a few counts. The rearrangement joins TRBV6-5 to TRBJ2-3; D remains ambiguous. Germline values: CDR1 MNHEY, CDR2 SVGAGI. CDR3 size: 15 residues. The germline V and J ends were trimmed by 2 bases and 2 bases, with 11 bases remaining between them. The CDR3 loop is CASSYADRPTDTQYF. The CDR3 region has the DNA TGTGCCAGCAGTTACGCAGACCGGCCCACAGATACGCAGTATTTT.

CDR3 nucleotide sequence: TGTGCCAGCAGTCAAAGGGGACTAGCCGGCTACAATGAGCAGTTCTTC. Translated, it gives CASSQRGLAGYNEQFF. The V and J genes are TRBV6-2 or TRBV6-3 and TRBJ2-1; 9 nucleotides agree with TRBD2. Trimming at V came to 5 bases and at J to 3 bases, leaving 8 bases not matched to a gene. The CDR3 sequence is 16 residues long. Germline CDR1 reads MNHEY; CDR2 reads SVGEGT.

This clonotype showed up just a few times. The CDR3 bases are TGTGCCAGCAGCACCCGATTAGCGGGGAGGGATACGCAGTATTTT. As protein: CASSTRLAGRDTQYF. The genes are TRBV7-6 and TRBJ2-3, with 8 bases matching TRBD2. Looked up from germline, CDR1 is SGHVS and CDR2 is FNYEAQ. CDR3 size: 15 residues. J was trimmed by 6 bases and V by 5 bases; bases with no gene match: 10.

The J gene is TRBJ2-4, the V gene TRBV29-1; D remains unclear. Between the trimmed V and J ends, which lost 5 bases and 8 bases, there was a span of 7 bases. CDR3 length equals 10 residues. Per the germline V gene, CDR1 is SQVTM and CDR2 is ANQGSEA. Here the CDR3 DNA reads TGCAGCGTTCACGGAGACATTCAGTACTTC. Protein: CSVHGDIQYF.

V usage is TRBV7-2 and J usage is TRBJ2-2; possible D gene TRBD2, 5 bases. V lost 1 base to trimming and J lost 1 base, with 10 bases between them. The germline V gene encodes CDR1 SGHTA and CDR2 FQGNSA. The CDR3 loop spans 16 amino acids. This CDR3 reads CASSLGSSGNTGELFF. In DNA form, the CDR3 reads TGTGCCAGCAGCTTAGGGTCGAGCGGGAACACCGGGGAGCTGTTTTTT.

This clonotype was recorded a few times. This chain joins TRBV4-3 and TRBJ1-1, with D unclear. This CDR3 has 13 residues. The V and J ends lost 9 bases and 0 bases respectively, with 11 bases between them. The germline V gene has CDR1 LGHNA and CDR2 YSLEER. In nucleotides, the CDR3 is TGCGCCAGTCAACGGGCGTTGAACACTGAAGCTTTCTTT. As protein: CASQRALNTEAFF.